The next 23 T cell receptor beta chains were all read from a single sample in a study of blood T cell repertoires in COVID-19. Assay used: immunoSEQ multiplex PCR; TCRdb lists only in-frame clones, some missing. The sample holds a few hundred thousand clones, around 89% seen once. The specimen was PBMCs or T cells enriched from blood (not recorded which). Every receptor here comes from a man aged 25 to 40 who had been exposed to COVID-19.

In DNA form, the CDR3 reads TGTGCCAGCGGACTAGGGAACAATGAGCAGTTCTTC. Its translation is CASGLGNNEQFF. The genes are TRBV6-5 and TRBJ2-1; TRBD2 matches 7 bases. From germline, CDR1 is MNHEY and CDR2 SVGAGI. After removal of 8 bases from V and 5 bases from J, the junction contained 3 bases not matched to a gene. The length of the CDR3 is 12 residues.

The table lists this clone with a few counts. The rearrangement uses TRBV11-2 and TRBJ2-7; 7 bases are a match to TRBD2. The germline gives CDR1 SGHAT, CDR2 FQNNGV. The CDR3 is 15 amino acids. Losses at the gene ends were 0 bases for V and 3 bases for J; bases not matched to a gene: 5. The CDR3, as DNA: TGTGCCAGCAGCTTAGATTGGGGGGGGAACTACGAGCAGTACTTC. Translation gives CASSLDWGGNYEQYF. The full variable domain, rest sourced from reference TRBV11-2 and TRBJ2-7, is EAGVAQSPRYKIIEKRQSVAFWCNPISGHATLYWYQQILGQGPKLLIQFQNNGVVDDSQLPKDRFSAERLKGVDSTLKIQPAKLEDSAVYLCASSLDWGGNYEQYFGPGTRLTVT.

The chain has TRBV3-1 (or the pseudogene TRBV3-2) and TRBJ2-7, with 8 positions matching TRBD1. The CDR3 is 12 residues long. CDR1 and CDR2 (germline): LGHDT, YNNKEL (reference sequence). After removal of 8 bases from V and 3 bases from J, the junction contained 3 bases not matched to a gene. The DNA of the CDR3 is TGTGCCAGCTCCGGGACAGGCTACGAGCAGTACTTC. It is translated as CASSGTGYEQYF.

The rearrangement links TRBV6-5 to TRBJ1-1; D unclear. The CDR3 is made up of 13 amino acids. Germline V gene data show CDR1 as MNHEY and CDR2 as SVGAGI. The V end lost 0 bases, the J end lost 8 bases, and 10 bases lay between the germline ends. CDR3: CASSYSDGKEAFF. The CDR3 DNA reads as TGTGCCAGCAGTTACTCTGACGGGAAGGAAGCTTTCTTT.

The chain links TRBV19 to TRBJ1-5; no firm D call. There are 17 residues in the CDR3. From germline, CDR1 is LNHDA and CDR2 SQIVND (reference sequence). The germline V and J ends were trimmed by 11 bases and 0 bases, with 23 bases remaining between them. The CDR3 bases are TGTGCCTCAGTAATCTCCTCGGGGAGCAATAGCAATCAGCCCCAGCATTTT. It encodes CASVISSGSNSNQPQHF. Full variable domain (rest looked up from reference TRBV19 and TRBJ1-5): DGGITQSPKYLFRKEGQNVTLSCEQNLNHDAMYWYRQDPGQGLRLIYYSQIVNDFQKGDIAEGYSVSREKKESFPLTVTSAQKNPTAFYLCASVISSGSNSNQPQHFGDGTRLSIL.

V is TRBV7-9 and J is TRBJ1-5; 9 nucleotides align to TRBD1. CDR1 is SEHNR, CDR2 FQNEAQ, per germline (reference sequence). The CDR3 covers 16 residues. J lost 3 bases, V lost 4 bases, and 7 bases had no gene match. The CDR3 spells CASSSSTGGVNQPQHF. The CDR3 DNA is TGTGCCAGCAGCTCCTCGACAGGGGGAGTCAATCAGCCCCAGCATTTT.

The CDR3 protein is CAVRQRANTEAFF. The CDR3, as DNA: TGTGCCGTCCGACAGCGGGCTAACACTGAAGCTTTCTTT. The chain uses TRBV10-3 and TRBJ1-1; TRBD1 is a possible D gene (5 bases). Per germline, CDR1 ENHRY and CDR2 SYGVKD. The CDR3 is 13 amino acids. V lost 11 bases and J lost 2, with 15 bases in between.

The chain combines TRBV6-1 with TRBJ2-2; no clear D. The CDR3 sequence is 14 residues long. Trimming took off 0 bases at V and 6 bases at J, with 8 bases between the two ends. CDR1 is MNHNS and CDR2 is SASEGT in the germline V gene. The CDR3 is CASSEALGPGELFF. DNA of the CDR3: TGTGCCAGCAGTGAAGCCCTAGGTCCCGGGGAGCTGTTTTTT.

The rearrangement links TRBV30 to TRBJ2-2; 8 bases are a match to TRBD1. V shed 2 bases, J shed 7 bases, and the junction held 6 bases outside the gene matches. CDR3 length equals 14 residues. From germline, CDR1 is GTSNPN and CDR2 SVGIG (reference sequence). This CDR3 reads CAWSLQGAGGELFF. The DNA for the CDR3 is TGTGCCTGGAGTCTGCAGGGGGCAGGCGGGGAGCTGTTTTTT.

The table lists this clone with a count of one. The CDR3 DNA reads as TGTGCCAGCAGCTCCAGCGGGGGGGCCCACAATGAGCAGTTCTTC. Its translation: CASSSSGGAHNEQFF. V usage is TRBV3-1 (or the pseudogene TRBV3-2) and J usage is TRBJ2-1; 10 positions agree with TRBD2. The germline CDR1 and CDR2 sequences are LGHDT and YNNKEL (reference sequence). The V gene end was trimmed by 5 bases and the J gene end by 5 bases; junction bases not matched to a gene: 6. The CDR3 sequence is 15 residues long.

V and J are TRBV6-2 or TRBV6-3 and TRBJ2-3, with 14 bases that match TRBD2. The CDR3 runs 19 residues. With V trimmed by 5 bases and J by 2 bases, 12 bases remained unmatched. Germline-derived CDR1 and CDR2 are MNHEY and SVGEGT. The CDR3 reads CASSQTRGLAGGYTDTQYF. The CDR3 DNA reads TGTGCCAGCAGTCAAACACGAGGACTAGCGGGGGGCTACACAGATACGCAGTATTTT.

V gene TRBV3-1 (or the pseudogene TRBV3-2) combines with J gene TRBJ1-2; D possibly corresponds to TRBD1 (6 bases). CDR1 and CDR2 from the germline V gene are LGHDT and YNNKEL (reference sequence). With 5 bases removed from V and 3 bases from J, the gap between germline ends came to 10 bases. The CDR3 spans 13 residues. The CDR3 region has the DNA TGTGCCAGCAGCAAGACAGGTCACTATGGCTACACCTTC. Translated: CASSKTGHYGYTF.

V is TRBV12-5 and J is TRBJ1-2, with D tentatively TRBD1 (6 bases). Germline V CDR1 and CDR2: LGHNT, FRNRAP. Trimming shortened V by 6 bases and J by 5 bases, and 13 bases separated the two germline ends. The CDR3 has 13 residues. The CDR3 spells CASGLDRRYGYTF. The CDR3 DNA reads as TGTGCTAGTGGCCTCGACAGGCGATATGGCTACACCTTC.

The CDR3 protein is CASSYGAGGPSGELFF. The DNA for the CDR3 is TGTGCCAGCAGTTACGGAGCGGGGGGGCCCTCCGGGGAGCTGTTTTTT. This chain uses TRBV6-2 or TRBV6-3 with TRBJ2-2, with 10 bases matching TRBD2. The CDR3 is 16 residues long. V lost 2 bases, J lost 6 bases, and 6 bases stayed unmatched. CDR1 is MNHEY and CDR2 is SVGEGT in the germline V gene.

The chain has TRBV3-1 (or the pseudogene TRBV3-2) and TRBJ2-3, with a weak D call TRBD1 (5 bases). CDR1 is LGHDT and CDR2 is YNNKEL in the germline V gene (reference sequence). The CDR3 sequence is 15 residues long. Between the trimmed V and J ends, which lost 3 bases and 3 bases, there was a span of 13 bases. Here the CDR3 DNA reads TGTGCCAGCAGCCACTTGACAGTGGTAACAGATACGCAGTATTTT. It specifies CASSHLTVVTDTQYF.

The gene calls are TRBV7-6 and TRBJ1-1; TRBD1 might be the D (6 bases). V was shortened by 2 bases and J by 11 bases, with 12 bases between the two germline ends. Germline lookup yields CDR1 SGHVS and CDR2 FNYEAQ. The CDR3 sequence is 12 residues long. In DNA, the CDR3 is TGTGCCAGCAGCTTATCTACAGGGCAGGCTTTCTTT. As protein: CASSLSTGQAFF.

This chain links TRBV11-2 with TRBJ1-2, with TRBD1 as a possible D gene (6 bases). The CDR3 covers 16 residues. CDR1 and CDR2 (germline): SGHAT, FQNNGV. V lost 5 bases and J 3 bases, leaving 19 bases between the germline ends. The CDR3 loop reads CASSPKGGAVDYGYTF. The DNA of the CDR3 is TGTGCCAGCAGCCCAAAGGGGGGGGCGGTGGACTATGGCTACACCTTC.

The chain recombines TRBV5-1 with TRBJ2-2; a weak D match, TRBD2 (7 bases). The CDR3 has 17 residues. V lost 4 bases and J lost 1, with 17 bases in between. In germline, CDR1 is SGHRS, CDR2 YFSETQ. The CDR3 DNA is TGCGCCAGCAGCCCGGCGGGGGCCTCGGTGAACACCGGGGAGCTGTTTTTT. Translation gives CASSPAGASVNTGELFF.

On this clone itself: The sample holds other DNA sequences that translate to the same CDR3. The gene calls are TRBV7-2 and TRBJ2-5, with 10 bases identical to TRBD2. Per the germline V gene, CDR1 is SGHTA and CDR2 is FQGNSA. The CDR3 spans 16 residues. V dropped 1 base and J dropped 5; count of bases not matched to a gene: 7. CDR3 nucleotides: TGTGCCAGCAGCTTAGTGCAGCGGGGGGGCAGGGAGACCCAGTACTTC. This codes for CASSLVQRGGRETQYF.

The rearrangement uses TRBV5-5 and TRBJ1-3; a possible D gene is TRBD1 (6 bases). The length of the CDR3 is 13 residues. Germline V lookup: CDR1 SGHKS, CDR2 YYEKEE (reference sequence). V was trimmed by 4 bases and J by 11 bases, leaving 16 bases between them. The DNA of the CDR3 is TGTGCCAGCAGCCCACGGACAGTCGATCCCATATATTTT. The encoded protein is CASSPRTVDPIYF.

The chain recombines TRBV3-1 (or the pseudogene TRBV3-2) with TRBJ2-7, with D maybe TRBD1 (5 bases). The germline CDR1 and CDR2 sequences are LGHDT and YNNKEL (reference sequence). The V end was cut by 4 bases, the J end by 1 base, with 11 bases between. The CDR3 is 14 amino acids. As DNA, the CDR3 is TGTGCCAGCAGCCCCAGGGTACTGTCCTACGAGCAGTACTTC. It yields the protein CASSPRVLSYEQYF.

J is TRBJ2-1 and V is TRBV7-8; TRBD2 aligns across 7 bases. This CDR3 contains 15 residues. Germline V lookup: CDR1 SGHVS, CDR2 FQNEAQ. The junction had 8 bases not matched to a gene; V was cut back by 2 bases and J by 7 bases. The CDR3 loop reads CASSLSTSDWNEQFF. CDR3 nucleotide sequence: TGTGCCAGCAGCTTAAGTACTAGCGACTGGAATGAGCAGTTCTTC.

This clone was seen once. The chain employs TRBV5-8 and TRBJ2-5, with TRBD2 as a possible D gene (7 bases). The CDR3 runs 14 residues. Germline V gene data show CDR1 as SGHTS and CDR2 as YDEGEE. With 1 base removed from V and 3 bases from J, the gap between germline ends came to 10 bases. The CDR3 DNA reads as TGTGCCAGCAGCTTGATAGGGGGGGAAGAGACCCAGTACTTC. Protein sequence: CASSLIGGEETQYF.